The clone carrying this T cell receptor beta chain was recorded once. Its antigen remains unidentified. This specimen comes from a study of cytomegalovirus exposure and HLA in healthy donors. General study results and limits: It emerged from a later analysis that several of the most significant clusters appeared to be linked to common viral pathogens.

The PCR contained 60 Vbeta and 13 Jbeta primers. Sequenced by immunoSEQ multiplex PCR; TCRdb stores in-frame clones only, minus some. Of 95,000 to 100,000 clones detected, roughly 79% appear once; the ten largest clones hold approximately 2%. These donors counted as nominally healthy when sampled, but unrecorded immune exposures were likely. What was sequenced was PBMCs. This receptor was taken from a man aged 35-49 years in good health and CMV-seronegative.

CDR3 in amino acids: CASSLLPSGRETQYF. Written as DNA, the CDR3 is TGTGCCAGCAGCTTACTTCCTAGCGGGCGGGAGACCCAGTACTTC. The rearrangement links TRBV7-2 to TRBJ2-5; 8 positions agree with TRBD2. Trimming at V came to 2 bases and at J to 5 bases, leaving 7 bases not matched to a gene. This CDR3 is 15 amino acids long. Germline V CDR1 and CDR2: SGHTA, FQGNSA.